The 14 T cell receptor beta chains below all came from one sample that was sequenced in a study of T cells after yellow fever vaccination. TCRdb recomputed calls from the 5' RACE reads with MiXCR, one row per CDR3 protein. The sample lists about 630,000 distinct CDR3 sequences; over 9% were seen once. Source: PBMCs, taken on the day of the yellow fever booster vaccination. The receptors shown here come from a man younger than 45 who received the YFV17D yellow fever vaccine.

In its sample, this clonotype was seen a few times. The chain uses TRBV25-1 and TRBJ2-3; D is undetermined. The V gene lost 2 bases and the J gene lost 3 bases, with 12 bases spanning the gap. Germline assignment: CDR1 MGHDK and CDR2 SYGVNS. This CDR3 region has 15 residues. This CDR3 reads CASSEPLPRTDTQYF. CDR3 in DNA: TGTGCCAGCAGTGAACCCCTCCCTAGGACAGATACGCAGTATTTT.

This clonotype has just a few counts. The CDR3 here is CAISGSQGAQPQHF. The CDR3 nucleotides read TGTGCCATCAGTGGATCTCAGGGGGCTCAGCCCCAGCATTTT. The chain uses TRBV10-3 and TRBJ1-5, with 8 positions matching TRBD1. V gave up 4 bases and J gave up 6 bases; unmatched junction bases: 5. The CDR3 has 14 residues. Germline values: CDR1 ENHRY, CDR2 SYGVKD.

This clonotype turned up a few times. The chain joins TRBV11-2 to TRBJ2-7, with D perhaps matching TRBD1 (5 bases). CDR3 length: 15 residues. V was cut by 1 base and J by 6 bases, with 16 bases left in between. Germline V CDR1 and CDR2: SGHAT, FQNNGV. The CDR3 DNA reads TGTGCCAGCAGCTTAGTTGGGGCAATGAGGAGCGAGCAGTACTTC. Translation: CASSLVGAMRSEQYF.

This clonotype has a count of ten or more. The rearrangement links TRBV6-5 to TRBJ2-7; D tentatively fits TRBD1 or TRBD2 (5 bases each). This CDR3 is 13 amino acids long. Germline CDR1 is MNHEY and CDR2 is SVGAGI. V was cut by 6 bases and J by 6 bases, with 15 bases left in between. The CDR3: CASSGVRGGEQYF. In DNA form, the CDR3 reads TGTGCCAGCAGCGGGGTGAGGGGTGGCGAGCAGTACTTC.

This clonotype was observed at least ten times. This chain connects TRBV29-1 to TRBJ2-4, with D hard to call. The CDR3 is 14 residues long. CDR1 is SQVTM and CDR2 is ANQGSEA in the germline V gene. Trimming shortened V by 7 bases and J by 3 bases, and 16 bases separated the two germline ends. The CDR3 DNA is TGCAGCGCCATGAACCCTGTCTACAAAAACATTCAGTACTTC. Amino acid sequence: CSAMNPVYKNIQYF.

In its sample, this clonotype was seen a few times. The rearrangement joins TRBV20-1 to TRBJ2-3; D possibly corresponds to TRBD1 (5 bases). CDR1 and CDR2 (germline): DFQATT, SNEGSKA (reference sequence). The CDR3 runs to 15 residues. Trimming shortened V by 1 base and J by 2 bases, and 13 bases separated the two germline ends. CDR3 coding DNA: TGCAGTGCTAGAGCGCCCCAGGGAATCACAGATACGCAGTATTTT. Its translation is CSARAPQGITDTQYF.

The chain couples TRBV7-9 to TRBJ2-1; D ambiguous. The CDR3 extends over 13 amino acids. The V end was cut by 3 bases, the J end by 4 bases, with 7 bases between. The germline V gene has CDR1 SEHNR and CDR2 FQNEAQ (reference sequence). The CDR3: CASSFSRYNEQFF. In DNA form, the CDR3 reads TGTGCCAGCAGCTTCAGCCGGTACAATGAGCAGTTCTTC. Variable domain in full (rest from reference TRBV7-9 and TRBJ2-1): DTGVSQNPRHKITKRGQNVTFRCDPISEHNRLYWYRQTLGQGPEFLTYFQNEAQLEKSRLLSDRFSAERPKGSFSTLEIQRTEQGDSAMYLCASSFSRYNEQFFGPGTRLTVL.

The J gene is TRBJ2-3, the V gene TRBV19; 8 positions match TRBD2. Trimming took 5 bases from V and 0 from J; bases not matched to a gene: 10. Germline lookup yields CDR1 LNHDA and CDR2 SQIVND (reference sequence). CDR3 length: 17 amino acids. Written as DNA, the CDR3 is TGTGCCAGTAGTGAACACTCTCAGCGGGGGAGCACAGATACGCAGTATTTT. This sequence encodes CASSEHSQRGSTDTQYF. Full variable domain (outside the CDR3, taken from reference TRBV19 and TRBJ2-3): DGGITQSPKYLFRKEGQNVTLSCEQNLNHDAMYWYRQDPGQGLRLIYYSQIVNDFQKGDIAEGYSVSREKKESFPLTVTSAQKNPTAFYLCASSEHSQRGSTDTQYFGPGTRLTVL.

The genes are TRBV10-2 and TRBJ2-1; 7 bases are shared with TRBD2. The germline V gene encodes CDR1 WSHSY and CDR2 SAAADI. The junction had 16 bases not matched to a gene; V was cut back by 8 bases and J by 9 bases. The CDR3 length is 15 residues. CDR3 sequence reads: CASGWEGLGGGEQFF. CDR3 nucleotide sequence: TGCGCCAGCGGATGGGAGGGGCTGGGTGGCGGTGAGCAGTTCTTC.

The table lists this clonotype with many counts. The V and J genes are TRBV7-2 and TRBJ1-6; 10 bases map to TRBD1. Germline V CDR1 and CDR2: SGHTA, FQGNSA. The CDR3 length is 16 residues. J gave up 7 bases and V 1 base, and 4 bases lay outside the gene matches. In nucleotides, the CDR3 is TGTGCCAGCAGCTTAGGACAGGGGGCAAGGAATTCACCCCTCCACTTT. The encoded protein is CASSLGQGARNSPLHF.

The chain links TRBV25-1 to TRBJ2-7; 7 bases line up with TRBD1. Trimming cost V 4 bases and J 3 bases; bases outside gene matches: 6. The CDR3 consists of 14 residues. From germline, CDR1 is MGHDK and CDR2 SYGVNS. The CDR3 here is CASSGLGQFYEQYF. CDR3 nucleotide sequence: TGTGCCAGCAGTGGCCTGGGACAGTTCTACGAGCAGTACTTC.

This clonotype was detected many times. The V and J genes are TRBV18 and TRBJ2-7; 10 bases are a match to TRBD2. V lost 8 bases, J lost 2 bases, and 6 bases stayed unmatched. In germline, CDR1 is KGHSH, CDR2 LQKENI. The CDR3 has 14 amino acids. The chain's CDR3 is CASSPGLATYEQYF. In nucleotides, the CDR3 is TGTGCCAGCAGTCCGGGACTAGCGACCTACGAGCAGTACTTC.

The sample holds a few counts of this clonotype. The chain joins TRBV29-1 to TRBJ2-7; either TRBD1 or TRBD2 may fit D (6 bases each). The CDR3 has 12 residues. CDR1 and CDR2 from the germline V gene are SQVTM and ANQGSEA. Trimming removed 5 bases at V and 7 bases at J, with 15 bases between. The CDR3 region is CSVPGEAYEQYF. In DNA, the CDR3 is TGCAGCGTTCCAGGGGAGGCTTATGAGCAGTACTTC.

This sequence joins TRBV18 and TRBJ2-4; 8 nucleotides align to TRBD2. This CDR3 is 20 amino acids long. With V trimmed by 0 bases and J by 2 bases, 15 bases remained unmatched. Germline-derived CDR1 and CDR2 are KGHSH and LQKENI. The CDR3 nucleotides are TGTGCCAGCTCACCACCGTCTCTGGCGGGGGGAACAGTCACCAAAAACATTCAGTACTTC. Translation gives CASSPPSLAGGTVTKNIQYF.